This passage covers 32 T cell receptor beta chains from one sample sequenced in a study of beta chain features in type 1 diabetes. Their cognate antigens are unknown. Since all of the isolated RNA was reverse transcribed, expressed TCRB transcripts were what got sequenced. Method: immunoSEQ multiplex PCR; TCRdb's copy keeps in-frame clones and lacks some. The profile shows 250,000 or so clones, approximately 14% of them singletons. Study-level points and caveats: Within each of all four CD4+ subsets, Type 1 diabetes patients had TCRB CDR3s that were moderately but significantly shorter.

The sample consisted of naive CD4+ T cells from blood. Receptor source: a man aged 30 to 45 with type 1 diabetes.

This sequence joins TRBV7-9 and TRBJ2-7; D possibly corresponds to TRBD2 (7 bases). The germline V gene encodes CDR1 SEHNR and CDR2 FQNEAQ (reference sequence). The CDR3 covers 15 residues. V lost 5 bases and J 2 bases, leaving 16 bases between the germline ends. CDR3 protein: CASSQGGLRPYEQYF. DNA of the CDR3: TGTGCCAGCAGCCAAGGGGGACTAAGGCCCTACGAGCAGTACTTC.

This clone was found a few times. This chain uses TRBV29-1 with TRBJ2-5; D is unresolved. This CDR3 region has 13 residues. Trimming removed 6 bases from V and 1 base from J, with 12 bases in between. Germline V lookup: CDR1 SQVTM, CDR2 ANQGSEA. This chain's CDR3 is CSVDQNRQETQYF. In nucleotides, the CDR3 is TGCAGCGTCGATCAGAACCGCCAAGAGACCCAGTACTTC. The variable domain in full, completed from reference TRBV29-1 and TRBJ2-5, reads SAVISQKPSRDICQRGTSLTIQCQVDSQVTMMFWYRQQPGQSLTLIATANQGSEATYESGFVIDKFPISRPNLTFSTLTVSNMSPEDSSIYLCSVDQNRQETQYFGPGTRLLVL.

This clone was counted between two and nine times. The chain employs TRBV6-5 and TRBJ1-1, with TRBD1 matching 7 bases. Germline V gene data show CDR1 as MNHEY and CDR2 as SVGAGI. V lost 6 bases, J lost 4 bases, and 5 bases stayed unmatched. This CDR3 comprises 13 residues. CDR3 sequence reads: CASRRSGGTEAFF. Written as DNA, the CDR3 is TGTGCCAGCAGACGATCAGGGGGCACTGAAGCTTTCTTT.

This clone occurred a few times. CDR3 sequence (DNA): TGTGCCAGCTCACCTCCTAGTACGGAAGATACGCAGTATTTT. Protein product: CASSPPSTEDTQYF. This sequence joins TRBV18 and TRBJ2-3; D gene unclear. Germline CDR1 and CDR2: KGHSH and LQKENI. CDR3 size: 14 residues. V gave up 3 bases and J gave up 5 bases, with 12 bases separating them.

The chain joins TRBV7-8 to TRBJ2-6; D might be TRBD1 (5 bases). The germline CDR1 and CDR2 sequences are SGHVS and FQNEAQ. The V and J ends lost 1 base and 4 bases respectively, with 14 bases between them. CDR3 length equals 17 residues. CDR3 residues: CASSLVAAGLGANVLTF. CDR3 bases: TGTGCCAGCAGCTTAGTCGCGGCAGGGCTCGGGGCCAACGTCCTGACTTTC.

This clone was found a few times. V and J are TRBV7-2 and TRBJ2-3; the match to TRBD2 covers 10 bases. The V segment lost 2 bases and the J segment 1 base; nucleotides outside the gene matches: 3. CDR3 length: 16 residues. In germline, CDR1 is SGHTA, CDR2 FQGNSA. The DNA of the CDR3 is TGTGCCAGCAGCTTATATCTAGCGGGGGGCACAGATACGCAGTATTTT. Translating it yields CASSLYLAGGTDTQYF.

The table lists this clone with a few counts. The rearrangement links TRBV5-1 to TRBJ2-3, with 9 nucleotides matching TRBD2. Trimming removed 4 bases from V and 2 bases from J; junction bases left unmatched: 2. Germline V gene data show CDR1 as SGHRS and CDR2 as YFSETQ. CDR3 length: 14 residues. The CDR3 reads CASSGGRATDTQYF. As DNA, the CDR3 is TGCGCCAGCAGCGGCGGGAGGGCCACAGATACGCAGTATTTT.

This clone was counted a few times. The rearrangement uses TRBV7-2 and TRBJ2-3; possibly TRBD2 for D (5 bases). V gave up 3 bases and J gave up 6 bases, with 13 bases separating them. The CDR3 extends over 14 amino acids. Germline CDR1 is SGHTA and CDR2 is FQGNSA. CDR3 DNA sequence: TGTGCCAGCAGCTTTGGCCTATCGGGGGATACGCAGTATTTT. Translated, it gives CASSFGLSGDTQYF.

This clone was seen only a few times. The V gene is TRBV2, the J gene TRBJ2-7; possibly TRBD2 for D (5 bases). Germline V lookup: CDR1 SNHLY, CDR2 FYNNEI. Trimming removed 9 bases at V and 3 bases at J, with 12 bases between. The CDR3 is 12 residues long. The CDR3 reads CASGRGNYEQYF. As DNA, the CDR3 is TGTGCCAGTGGGAGAGGGAACTACGAGCAGTACTTC.

The CDR3 coding sequence is TGTGCCAGCATGTACTCTCGAGTCTACGAGCAGTACTTC. It yields the protein CASMYSRVYEQYF. V gene TRBV2 combines with J gene TRBJ2-7, with D unclear. V was pared by 7 bases and J by 3 bases, with 13 bases between. The CDR3 length is 13 residues. Germline CDR1 SNHLY, CDR2 FYNNEI.

The chain recombines TRBV9 with TRBJ2-1; perhaps TRBD1 as D (7 bases). Germline loops: CDR1 SGDLS, CDR2 YYNGEE. The CDR3 extends over 18 amino acids. V dropped 0 bases and J dropped 4 bases, with 20 bases sitting between them. CDR3 nucleotides: TGTGCCAGCAGCGTAGTAACGGGGGACAGTCTCAGGTACAATGAGCAGTTCTTC. Amino acids: CASSVVTGDSLRYNEQFF.

The DNA for the CDR3 is TGTGCCAGTAGTACAAACAGGGGGTCTGTTGAGCAGTTCTTC. This encodes CASSTNRGSVEQFF. The rearrangement links TRBV19 to TRBJ2-1; TRBD1 matches 8 bases. This CDR3 contains 14 residues. The junction had 8 bases not matched to a gene; V was cut back by 4 bases and J by 9 bases. Germline V gene data show CDR1 as LNHDA and CDR2 as SQIVND (reference sequence).

V gene TRBV19 combines with J gene TRBJ2-2, with D hard to call. Germline assignment: CDR1 LNHDA and CDR2 SQIVND (reference sequence). CDR3 length: 13 amino acids. V was pared by 9 bases and J by 3 bases, with 11 bases between. CDR3 sequence reads: CASSDWDTGELFF. Written as DNA, the CDR3 is TGTGCCAGCTCTGACTGGGACACCGGGGAGCTGTTTTTT.

Only a few counts were recorded for this clone. The V gene is TRBV27, the J gene TRBJ2-1; tentatively, D is TRBD2 (6 bases). The V end was cut by 6 bases, the J end by 3 bases, with 12 bases between. CDR1 is MNHEY and CDR2 is SMNVEV in the germline V gene (reference sequence). The CDR3 is 14 amino acids. The CDR3 loop is CASRGDWDYNEQFF. The CDR3 coding sequence is TGTGCCAGCAGGGGGGACTGGGACTACAATGAGCAGTTCTTC.

This clone turned up a few times. CDR3 residues: CASGFAGTHQPQHF. The CDR3 bases are TGTGCTAGTGGTTTTGCCGGGACTCATCAGCCCCAGCATTTT. This chain links TRBV12-5 with TRBJ1-5; D may be TRBD1 (5 bases). The V end was cut by 3 bases, the J end by 5 bases, with 11 bases between. The CDR3 totals 14 residues. Per the germline V gene, CDR1 is LGHNT and CDR2 is FRNRAP.

The CDR3 protein is CASSVGTGLSYEQYF. The CDR3 DNA is TGTGCCAGCAGCGTAGGGACAGGCCTCTCCTACGAGCAGTACTTC. This sequence joins TRBV14 and TRBJ2-7; 8 positions match TRBD1. V shed 5 bases and J 0 bases; nucleotides not matched to a gene: 6. CDR3 length: 15 amino acids. CDR1 SGHDN and CDR2 FVKESK come from the germline V gene.

This clone was found a few times. The chain carries TRBV5-6 and TRBJ1-4; tentative D call: TRBD1 (6 bases). The CDR3 has 15 residues. Germline V gene sequence: CDR1 SGHDT, CDR2 YYEEEE. Deletions cut 0 bases from V and 6 bases from J, with 12 bases between. CDR3 protein: CASSLAAGEYEKLFF. CDR3 nucleotide sequence: TGTGCCAGCAGCTTGGCAGCAGGGGAGTATGAAAAACTGTTTTTT.

The sample holds a few counts of this clone. This rearrangement joins TRBV5-1 to TRBJ2-3; 8 nucleotides line up with TRBD2. There are 16 residues in the CDR3. Germline V gene sequence: CDR1 SGHRS, CDR2 YFSETQ. The V and J ends lost 0 bases and 4 bases, in that order; junction bases with no gene match: 7. The CDR3 reads CASSLGPGLVADTQYF. The DNA of the CDR3 is TGCGCCAGCAGCTTGGGGCCGGGACTAGTCGCAGATACGCAGTATTTT. The full variable domain, its missing parts supplied by reference TRBV5-1 and TRBJ2-3, is KAGVTQTPRYLIKTRGQQVTLSCSPISGHRSVSWYQQTPGQGLQFLFEYFSETQRNKGNFPGRFSGRQFSNSRSEMNVSTLELGDSALYLCASSLGPGLVADTQYFGPGTRLTVL.

This clone was recorded a few times. The chain links TRBV5-1 to TRBJ2-5, with TRBD2 identical over 7 bases. Germline CDR1 reads SGHRS; CDR2 reads YFSETQ. The CDR3 consists of 15 residues. V lost 4 bases to trimming and J lost 3 bases; unmatched junction nucleotides: 9. The chain's CDR3 is CASSPDGAGKETQYF. In nucleotides, the CDR3 is TGCGCCAGCAGCCCCGATGGAGCGGGAAAAGAGACCCAGTACTTC.

A few counts support this clone. The chain is built from TRBV28 and TRBJ2-7; D is unresolved. Trimming left V 4 bases short and J 3 bases short, with 10 bases between. Germline CDR1 is MDHEN and CDR2 is SYDVKM. This CDR3 comprises 13 residues. DNA of the CDR3: TGTGCCAGCAGTTGGGCCTCCCTCTACGAGCAGTACTTC. As protein: CASSWASLYEQYF.

This chain joins TRBV19 and TRBJ2-3; possible D gene TRBD2, 5 bases. Trimming stripped 6 bases from V and 6 bases from J, with 16 bases between. This CDR3 comprises 14 residues. From germline, CDR1 is LNHDA and CDR2 SQIVND (reference sequence). The CDR3 bases are TGTGCCAGTAGCCGACGGGCAGCGGAGGATACGCAGTATTTT. As protein: CASSRRAAEDTQYF.

This chain links TRBV15 with TRBJ2-7; D unresolved. Trimming took 1 base from V and 3 from J, leaving 7 bases between them. This CDR3 has 13 amino acids. CDR1 is LNHNV, CDR2 YYDKDF, per germline (reference sequence). DNA for the CDR3: TGTGCCACCAGCAGAGGGGCAGTCTACGAGCAGTACTTC. Translating gives CATSRGAVYEQYF.

This chain's CDR3 is CASSWTPPADQETQYF. Here the CDR3 DNA reads TGCGCCAGCAGCTGGACCCCCCCAGCGGATCAAGAGACCCAGTACTTC. The rearrangement uses TRBV5-1 and TRBJ2-5; the D gene is possibly TRBD2 (5 bases). The CDR3 runs 16 residues. The germline V gene has CDR1 SGHRS and CDR2 YFSETQ. V was trimmed by 3 bases and J by 2 bases, leaving 17 bases between them.

This clone was observed a few times. The J gene is TRBJ2-2, the V gene TRBV9, with a tentative D call TRBD2 (6 bases). The CDR3 covers 15 residues. Per germline, CDR1 SGDLS and CDR2 YYNGEE. V lost 4 bases and J lost 2, with 12 bases in between. CDR3: CASSPQGGNTGELFF. CDR3 bases: TGTGCCAGCAGCCCGCAGGGAGGTAACACCGGGGAGCTGTTTTTT.

The V and J genes are TRBV28 and TRBJ1-5; TRBD1 matches 7 bases. The CDR3 spans 15 residues. Germline V gene data show CDR1 as MDHEN and CDR2 as SYDVKM. V gave up 6 bases and J gave up 4 bases; unmatched junction bases: 9. DNA for the CDR3: TGTGCCAGCAGCCAACGACAGGGTGGGAATCAGCCCCAGCATTTT. This encodes CASSQRQGGNQPQHF.

This clone was counted only a few times. The chain recombines TRBV7-2 with TRBJ2-1; 9 nucleotides align to TRBD2. The CDR3 spans 15 residues. The germline V gene encodes CDR1 SGHTA and CDR2 FQGNSA. V was clipped by 5 bases and J by 5 bases; unmatched bases: 7. As DNA, the CDR3 is TGTGCCAGCAGCCCCAGCGGGGGGACGGACAATGAGCAGTTCTTC. Translated: CASSPSGGTDNEQFF. The whole variable domain, filled in from reference TRBV7-2 and TRBJ2-1, reads GAGVSQSPSNKVTEKGKDVELRCDPISGHTALYWYRQSLGQGLEFLIYFQGNSAPDKSGLPSDRFSAERTGGSVSTLTIQRTQQEDSAVYLCASSPSGGTDNEQFFGPGTRLTVL.

The V and J genes are TRBV5-1 and TRBJ1-6; D not resolved. The length of the CDR3 is 15 residues. V was trimmed by 3 bases and J by 10 bases, leaving 17 bases between them. Germline V lookup: CDR1 SGHRS, CDR2 YFSETQ. The CDR3 is CASSSSGVGQSPLHF. As DNA, the CDR3 is TGCGCCAGCAGCTCGTCCGGGGTCGGCCAGTCACCCCTCCACTTT.

This clone showed up just a few times. The chain uses TRBV28 and TRBJ2-4; D possibly corresponds to TRBD1 (6 bases). Between the trimmed V and J ends, which lost 7 bases and 1 base, there was a span of 14 bases. Germline CDR1 MDHEN, CDR2 SYDVKM. CDR3 length equals 15 residues. Here the CDR3 reads CASTPLGAAKNIQYF. The CDR3 DNA sequence: TGTGCCAGCACCCCCTTGGGGGCCGCCAAAAACATTCAGTACTTC.

The chain combines TRBV6-5 with TRBJ2-5; D call uncertain. CDR1 and CDR2 from the germline V gene are MNHEY and SVGAGI. This CDR3 contains 14 residues. V was trimmed by 0 bases and J by 5 bases, leaving 10 bases between them. CDR3: CASSYSIARETQYF. The CDR3 DNA reads as TGTGCCAGCAGTTACTCGATTGCGCGTGAGACCCAGTACTTC.

This clone was picked up a small number of times. The rearrangement links TRBV6-6 to TRBJ2-3; a possible D gene is TRBD2 (5 bases). Deletions cut 6 bases from V and 6 bases from J, with 22 bases between. The germline CDR1 and CDR2 sequences are MNHNY and SVGAGI (reference sequence). CDR3 length: 16 residues. The CDR3 DNA is TGTGCCAGCAGCCGCCGCCGAAGAGGGTTTGAGGATACGCAGTATTTT. This codes for CASSRRRRGFEDTQYF.

This clone appeared a few times. V is TRBV7-9 and J is TRBJ2-3; 9 bases match TRBD2. J gave up 3 bases and V 11 bases, and 6 bases lay outside the gene matches. CDR3 size: 13 residues. Germline CDR1 and CDR2: SEHNR and FQNEAQ (reference sequence). The CDR3: CAGGLAGTDTQYF. The CDR3 DNA reads as TGTGCCGGAGGGCTAGCGGGGACAGATACGCAGTATTTT.

The rearrangement links TRBV10-1 to TRBJ1-2, with 10 bases aligning to TRBD1. The CDR3 is 15 residues long. J gave up 4 bases and V 3 bases, and 5 bases lay outside the gene matches. Germline V gene lookup returns CDR1 WNHNN and CDR2 SYGVQD (reference sequence). The CDR3 coding sequence is TGCGCCAGCAGTGACGACAGGGGGCAACCCTATGGCTACACCTTC. Translated: CASSDDRGQPYGYTF.